This record covers a single TCR beta chain. This specimen comes from a study of blood T cell repertoires in COVID-19. The V segment lost 2 bases and the J segment 0 bases; nucleotides outside the gene matches: 3. Germline CDR1 MDHEN, CDR2 SYDVKM. The CDR3 contains 17 residues. Produced via immunoSEQ multiplex PCR; TCRdb's table is partial and in-frame only. The table shows approximately 70,000 clones, with around 85% occurring only once. The sample taken for sequencing was peripheral blood. The chain couples TRBV28 to TRBJ2-6; 8 bases are a match to TRBD2. The TCR comes from an elderly woman with active or convalescent COVID-19. The CDR3 coding sequence is TGTGCCAGCAGTTTAAGGGGACTAGTCTCTGGGGCCAACGTCCTGACTTTC. It codes for CASSLRGLVSGANVLTF.